This T cell receptor beta chain was recovered during a study of cytomegalovirus exposure and HLA in healthy donors. As for this clone: Antigen unknown.

The PCR employed 60 Vbeta primers together with 13 Jbeta primers. Method: immunoSEQ multiplex PCR; TCRdb's copy keeps in-frame clones and lacks some. The data hold some 100,000 clones, with 84% observed a single time. Points from the study as a whole: Serostatus for CMV was the only available immune exposure information. The study assumed roughly uniform donor sequencing depth for presence/absence analyses. Both high specificity and high sensitivity reportedly marked the classifier's diagnosis of cytomegalovirus status. Using a false discovery rate of 0.05, a later analysis showed that 16,951 TCR beta sequences were associated with HLA alleles.

The TCR sequence derives from a woman younger than 35 in good health and CMV-seronegative. The sequencing input was PBMCs.

DNA for the CDR3: TGTGCCAGCAGCTTACGGTACGAGCAGTACTTC. Amino acids: CASSLRYEQYF. J is TRBJ2-7 and V is TRBV7-9; D gene unclear. Germline V gene sequence: CDR1 SEHNR, CDR2 FQNEAQ (reference sequence). The length of the CDR3 is 11 residues. V lost 2 bases and J lost 4, with 3 bases in between.